This T cell receptor beta chain was sequenced for a study of blood T cell repertoires in COVID-19. The length of the CDR3 is 13 residues. CDR1 and CDR2 from the germline V gene are MNHEY and SVGAGI. After removal of 6 bases from V and 4 bases from J, the junction contained 4 bases not matched to a gene. Some clones are missing from TCRdb's copy, which holds only in-frame ones; the method was immunoSEQ multiplex PCR. The data contain about 170,000 clones, approximately 86% of them singletons. This clonotype originated in a woman aged 40 to 50 with COVID-19, enrolled during active disease. The chain uses TRBV6-5 and TRBJ2-5; 8 nucleotides line up with TRBD2. Sequences were obtained from peripheral blood. DNA of the CDR3: TGTGCCAGCAGCCGCGGGGGGACAGAGACCCAGTACTTC. It is translated as CASSRGGTETQYF.